This TCR beta chain was identified during a study of Graves' ophthalmopathy and Graves' hyperthyroidism. Amplification of TCR beta CDR3 regions used RNA transcripts. Second-round multiplex PCR came after a first-round RT-PCR that employed HTBI primers. TCRdb processed the multiplex PCR reads anew with MiXCR; each CDR3 protein has one entry. The sample has over 650,000 distinct CDR3 sequences, about 38% seen once. Ophthalmopathy cases showed moderate-to-severe activity, scoring CAS ≥3 and NOSPECS ≥4, with duration under 3 months. Researchers turned away patients with other autoimmune diseases, uncontrolled infections, pregnancy or lactation. Serum thyroxine and TRAb, along with clinical symptoms, thyroid ultrasound and orbital computed tomography, were what diagnosis relied on. Someone took the PBMCs out of approximately 10 ml of fresh peripheral blood. The TCR was taken from an adult man with Graves' ophthalmopathy. Source material: peripheral blood.

CDR3 bases: TGTGCCAGCAGCTTCGGGACAGACACCTATGGCTACACCTTC. Protein sequence: CASSFGTDTYGYTF. The chain joins TRBV5-6 to TRBJ1-2; 7 nucleotides line up with TRBD1. The CDR3 runs to 14 residues. CDR1 and CDR2 (germline): SGHDT, YYEEEE. Trimming at V came to 2 bases and at J to 4 bases, leaving 5 bases not matched to a gene.